Listed here are 26 T cell receptor beta chains from one sample, sequenced in a study of T cell changes during pregnancy in multiple sclerosis. Sequencing was performed with immunoSEQ multiplex PCR; in TCRdb, only in-frame clones are kept and a portion is missing. Of 45,000 or so clones listed, 80% to 90% are singletons. Source: CD4+ T cells from peripheral blood mononuclear cells, taken after pregnancy. These receptors were obtained from a female donor with multiple sclerosis, enrolled in a pregnancy study.

J is TRBJ1-2 and V is TRBV28; D is uncertain. There are 13 residues in the CDR3. The V gene lost 2 bases and the J gene lost 5 bases, with 9 bases spanning the gap. Germline V CDR1 and CDR2: MDHEN, SYDVKM. This CDR3 is CASSLPGSYGYTF. As DNA, the CDR3 is TGTGCCAGCAGTTTACCAGGTTCTTATGGCTACACCTTC.

The chain has TRBV20-1 and TRBJ1-2, with a weak D call TRBD1 (5 bases). V lost 2 bases, J lost 5 bases, and 6 bases lay in between. CDR1 DFQATT and CDR2 SNEGSKA come from the germline V gene (reference sequence). CDR3 length: 11 amino acids. The DNA of the CDR3 is TGCAGTGCTAGACAGGGATATGGCTACACCTTC. Protein: CSARQGYGYTF.

The rearrangement joins TRBV7-3 to TRBJ2-3, with a possible D match to TRBD2 (5 bases). In germline, CDR1 is SGHTA, CDR2 FQGTGA. V lost 5 bases to trimming and J lost 2 bases, with 11 bases between them. The CDR3 totals 14 residues. The CDR3 here is CASSPGSPTDTQYF. As DNA, the CDR3 is TGTGCCAGCAGCCCGGGGAGCCCCACAGATACGCAGTATTTT.

V and J are TRBV7-3 and TRBJ2-5, with D possibly being TRBD2 (6 bases). This CDR3 is 13 amino acids long. CDR1 and CDR2 (germline): SGHTA, FQGTGA. With 5 bases removed from V and 4 bases from J, the gap between germline ends came to 11 bases. The DNA of the CDR3 is TGTGCCAGCAGCCCCTCCGGGGGAGAGACCCAGTACTTC. Its protein is CASSPSGGETQYF.

The chain employs TRBV5-4 and TRBJ2-7; D call uncertain. The length of the CDR3 is 13 residues. V was cut by 0 bases and J by 0 bases, with 4 bases left in between. Per germline, CDR1 SGHNT and CDR2 YYREEE (reference sequence). In nucleotides, the CDR3 is TGTGCCAGCAGCTTGGCCCTCTCCTACGAGCAGTACTTC. It codes for CASSLALSYEQYF.

V is TRBV6-1 and J is TRBJ1-2; 8 nucleotides agree with TRBD1. The CDR3 totals 14 residues. V trimming: 0 bases; J trimming: 7 bases; junction bases outside the gene matches: 4. Germline CDR1 MNHNS, CDR2 SASEGT. This chain's CDR3 is CASSEALQGAGYTF. CDR3 sequence (DNA): TGTGCCAGCAGTGAAGCGCTTCAGGGGGCTGGCTACACCTTC.

The chain carries TRBV6-4 and TRBJ1-2; TRBD1 aligns across 8 bases. The V gene's germline CDR1 is MRHNA and CDR2 SNTAGT. Germline trimming cut 4 bases from V and 0 bases from J; bases unmatched to any gene: 13. This CDR3 spans 18 amino acids. The CDR3 region has the DNA TGTGCCAGCAGTGGCCGATTTGTGGAGGACAGGGCTAACTATGGCTACACCTTC. Protein sequence: CASSGRFVEDRANYGYTF.

The CDR3 protein is CASSFRLATYEQYF. DNA for the CDR3: TGTGCCAGCAGCTTCAGACTAGCTACCTACGAGCAGTACTTC. This chain connects TRBV7-3 to TRBJ2-7, with 7 bases matching TRBD2. With V trimmed by 3 bases and J by 2 bases, 4 bases remained unmatched. This CDR3 has 14 residues. Germline CDR1 is SGHTA and CDR2 is FQGTGA.

V is TRBV10-1 and J is TRBJ2-1; D gene unclear. Deletions cut 4 bases from V and 5 bases from J, with 9 bases between. CDR1 is WNHNN, CDR2 SYGVQD, per germline (reference sequence). This CDR3 contains 13 residues. For the CDR3, the DNA is TGCGCCAGCAGTGCGAGACAAAACAATGAGCAGTTCTTC. Translated: CASSARQNNEQFF.

This clone has more than one count but fewer than ten. The chain carries TRBV19 and TRBJ1-1, with unresolved D. V dropped 7 bases and J dropped 5 bases, with 8 bases sitting between them. CDR1 is LNHDA, CDR2 SQIVND, per germline (reference sequence). CDR3 length: 11 residues. DNA of the CDR3: TGTGCCAGTATAGAGAGGACTGAAGCTTTCTTT. This gives the protein CASIERTEAFF.

The chain has TRBV30 and TRBJ2-7; TRBD1 agrees at 10 bases. V was pared by 5 bases and J by 2 bases, with 0 bases of the junction left unmatched. This CDR3 comprises 12 residues. Germline CDR1 reads GTSNPN; CDR2 reads SVGIG (reference sequence). CDR3 sequence (DNA): TGTGCCTGGGGACAGGGGGCCTACGAGCAGTACTTC. Its protein is CAWGQGAYEQYF. Full variable domain (outside the CDR3, taken from reference TRBV30 and TRBJ2-7): SQTIHQWPATLVQPVGSPLSLECTVEGTSNPNLYWYRQAAGRGLQLLFYSVGIGQISSEVPQNLSASRPQDRQFILSSKKLLLSDSGFYLCAWGQGAYEQYFGPGTRLTVT.

This clone was seen once. This specimen includes other DNA sequences encoding the same CDR3. The chain uses TRBV29-1 and TRBJ1-2, with TRBD1 matching over 8 bases. This CDR3 has 10 residues. The V and J ends lost 4 bases and 8 bases, in that order; junction bases with no gene match: 0. CDR1 and CDR2 from the germline V gene are SQVTM and ANQGSEA. This chain's CDR3 is CSVGTGGYTF. The CDR3 DNA sequence: TGCAGCGTTGGGACAGGGGGCTACACCTTC.

This clone came up once. The V and J genes are TRBV19 and TRBJ2-1; possibly TRBD2 for D (6 bases). Trimming took 3 bases from V and 4 from J, leaving 13 bases between them. The CDR3 length is 15 residues. Germline V gives CDR1 LNHDA, CDR2 SQIVND (reference sequence). CDR3 in amino acids: CASSIGSGEYNEQFF. The CDR3 DNA reads TGTGCCAGTAGTATCGGCTCGGGAGAGTACAATGAGCAGTTCTTC.

The gene calls are TRBV30 and TRBJ1-2; 9 bases align to TRBD1. J gave up 5 bases and V 4 bases, and 8 bases lay outside the gene matches. From germline, CDR1 is GTSNPN and CDR2 SVGIG (reference sequence). This CDR3 is built from 14 residues. CDR3 DNA: TGTGCCTGGACCCGCCCGGACAGGGGATATGGCTACACCTTC. The encoded protein is CAWTRPDRGYGYTF. The whole variable domain, filled in from reference TRBV30 and TRBJ1-2, reads SQTIHQWPATLVQPVGSPLSLECTVEGTSNPNLYWYRQAAGRGLQLLFYSVGIGQISSEVPQNLSASRPQDRQFILSSKKLLLSDSGFYLCAWTRPDRGYGYTFGSGTRLTVV.

The rearrangement uses TRBV5-1 and TRBJ2-1; a possible D gene is TRBD2 (6 bases). The CDR3 covers 15 residues. With 0 bases removed from V and 8 bases from J, the gap between germline ends came to 15 bases. The germline V gene encodes CDR1 SGHRS and CDR2 YFSETQ. The CDR3 loop is CASSLEGRDPDEQFF. CDR3 nucleotides: TGCGCCAGCAGCTTGGAGGGGCGGGACCCGGATGAGCAGTTCTTC.

This chain joins TRBV30 and TRBJ1-5, with a weak D call TRBD1 (5 bases). The V gene lost 5 bases and the J gene lost 3 bases, with 14 bases spanning the gap. Germline CDR1 reads GTSNPN; CDR2 reads SVGIG (reference sequence). The CDR3 is made up of 14 amino acids. CDR3: CAWGPGGSNQPQHF. The DNA of the CDR3 is TGTGCCTGGGGCCCCGGGGGATCCAATCAGCCCCAGCATTTT.

The rearrangement joins TRBV4-1 to TRBJ2-6, with D tentatively TRBD1 (5 bases). This CDR3 has 19 residues. Germline V gene data show CDR1 as MGHRA and CDR2 as YSYEKL. V was clipped by 3 bases and J by 0 bases, with 18 bases between them. Here the CDR3 DNA reads TGCGCCAGCAGCCAGCTAAAAGACAGAGCAAACTCTGGGGCCAACGTCCTGACTTTC. Its translation is CASSQLKDRANSGANVLTF.

This chain uses TRBV7-3 with TRBJ2-3, with 7 bases matching TRBD2. The CDR3 length is 16 residues. V was clipped by 5 bases and J by 1 base; unmatched bases: 9. Looked up from germline, CDR1 is SGHTA and CDR2 is FQGTGA. CDR3 coding DNA: TGTGCCAGCAGCCCTAGATGGAGCGGGGGCACAGATACGCAGTATTTT. Protein product: CASSPRWSGGTDTQYF.

The chain links TRBV6-1 to TRBJ2-2; D is perhaps TRBD2 (7 bases). The CDR3 is 17 residues long. The V end lost 0 bases, the J end lost 6 bases, and 17 bases lay between the germline ends. From germline, CDR1 is MNHNS and CDR2 SASEGT. For the CDR3, the DNA is TGTGCCAGCAGTGAAGCGCTGGGGGCAGGGAGGGCCGGGGAGCTGTTTTTT. It translates to CASSEALGAGRAGELFF.

The J gene is TRBJ2-3, the V gene TRBV5-1, with 10 bases fitting TRBD1. CDR3 length: 15 residues. Germline V lookup: CDR1 SGHRS, CDR2 YFSETQ. V shed 2 bases, J shed 5 bases, and the junction held 5 bases outside the gene matches. The CDR3 nucleotides read TGCGCCAGCAGCTTACGACAGGGGGCGGGAGATACGCAGTATTTT. Residues: CASSLRQGAGDTQYF. Full variable domain (missing parts from reference TRBV5-1 and TRBJ2-3): KAGVTQTPRYLIKTRGQQVTLSCSPISGHRSVSWYQQTPGQGLQFLFEYFSETQRNKGNFPGRFSGRQFSNSRSEMNVSTLELGDSALYLCASSLRQGAGDTQYFGPGTRLTVL.

The chain has TRBV6-5 and TRBJ2-7, with 7 bases fitting TRBD1. The CDR3 contains 15 residues. After removal of 0 bases from V and 4 bases from J, the junction contained 6 bases not matched to a gene. Per germline, CDR1 MNHEY and CDR2 SVGAGI. CDR3 sequence reads: CASSYSGTGVYEQYF. CDR3 in DNA: TGTGCCAGCAGTTACTCGGGTACAGGGGTATACGAGCAGTACTTC.

This chain joins TRBV28 and TRBJ1-5; no firm D call. CDR3 size: 15 residues. CDR1 MDHEN and CDR2 SYDVKM come from the germline V gene. V was pared by 2 bases and J by 0 bases, with 8 bases between. CDR3 region: CASSLVQASNQPQHF. CDR3 coding DNA: TGTGCCAGCAGTTTAGTCCAGGCTAGCAATCAGCCCCAGCATTTT.

This chain links TRBV28 with TRBJ2-7; a weak D match, TRBD1 (6 bases). CDR1 is MDHEN and CDR2 is SYDVKM in the germline V gene. CDR3 length: 13 amino acids. Trimming shortened V by 2 bases and J by 2 bases, and 7 bases separated the two germline ends. Here the CDR3 reads CASSLNRAYEQYF. The DNA for the CDR3 is TGTGCCAGCAGTTTAAACAGGGCCTACGAGCAGTACTTC.

This clone was observed a handful of times. Here the CDR3 reads CASSFSRGSTYEQYF. In DNA, the CDR3 is TGTGCCAGCAGCTTCAGCAGGGGCAGTACCTACGAGCAGTACTTC. This rearrangement joins TRBV11-2 to TRBJ2-7, with D perhaps matching TRBD1 (6 bases). The V end lost 3 bases, the J end lost 2 bases, and 14 bases lay between the germline ends. Per germline, CDR1 SGHAT and CDR2 FQNNGV. This CDR3 comprises 15 residues.

The chain has TRBV5-1 and TRBJ2-2; TRBD2 aligns across 9 bases. The V gene end was trimmed by 9 bases and the J gene end by 3 bases; junction bases not matched to a gene: 3. Germline lookup yields CDR1 SGHRS and CDR2 YFSETQ. There are 13 residues in the CDR3. CDR3 sequence reads: CATRTSDTGELFF. CDR3 DNA: TGCGCCACCAGGACTAGCGACACCGGGGAGCTGTTTTTT.

V usage is TRBV5-6 and J usage is TRBJ1-4, with 10 bases lining up with TRBD1. The germline V gene has CDR1 SGHDT and CDR2 YYEEEE. Germline trimming cut 3 bases from V and 7 bases from J; bases unmatched to any gene: 6. The CDR3 loop spans 15 amino acids. The CDR3 reads CASSSTGTGAEKLFF. The CDR3 DNA is TGTGCCAGCAGCTCCACTGGGACAGGGGCTGAAAAACTGTTTTTT.